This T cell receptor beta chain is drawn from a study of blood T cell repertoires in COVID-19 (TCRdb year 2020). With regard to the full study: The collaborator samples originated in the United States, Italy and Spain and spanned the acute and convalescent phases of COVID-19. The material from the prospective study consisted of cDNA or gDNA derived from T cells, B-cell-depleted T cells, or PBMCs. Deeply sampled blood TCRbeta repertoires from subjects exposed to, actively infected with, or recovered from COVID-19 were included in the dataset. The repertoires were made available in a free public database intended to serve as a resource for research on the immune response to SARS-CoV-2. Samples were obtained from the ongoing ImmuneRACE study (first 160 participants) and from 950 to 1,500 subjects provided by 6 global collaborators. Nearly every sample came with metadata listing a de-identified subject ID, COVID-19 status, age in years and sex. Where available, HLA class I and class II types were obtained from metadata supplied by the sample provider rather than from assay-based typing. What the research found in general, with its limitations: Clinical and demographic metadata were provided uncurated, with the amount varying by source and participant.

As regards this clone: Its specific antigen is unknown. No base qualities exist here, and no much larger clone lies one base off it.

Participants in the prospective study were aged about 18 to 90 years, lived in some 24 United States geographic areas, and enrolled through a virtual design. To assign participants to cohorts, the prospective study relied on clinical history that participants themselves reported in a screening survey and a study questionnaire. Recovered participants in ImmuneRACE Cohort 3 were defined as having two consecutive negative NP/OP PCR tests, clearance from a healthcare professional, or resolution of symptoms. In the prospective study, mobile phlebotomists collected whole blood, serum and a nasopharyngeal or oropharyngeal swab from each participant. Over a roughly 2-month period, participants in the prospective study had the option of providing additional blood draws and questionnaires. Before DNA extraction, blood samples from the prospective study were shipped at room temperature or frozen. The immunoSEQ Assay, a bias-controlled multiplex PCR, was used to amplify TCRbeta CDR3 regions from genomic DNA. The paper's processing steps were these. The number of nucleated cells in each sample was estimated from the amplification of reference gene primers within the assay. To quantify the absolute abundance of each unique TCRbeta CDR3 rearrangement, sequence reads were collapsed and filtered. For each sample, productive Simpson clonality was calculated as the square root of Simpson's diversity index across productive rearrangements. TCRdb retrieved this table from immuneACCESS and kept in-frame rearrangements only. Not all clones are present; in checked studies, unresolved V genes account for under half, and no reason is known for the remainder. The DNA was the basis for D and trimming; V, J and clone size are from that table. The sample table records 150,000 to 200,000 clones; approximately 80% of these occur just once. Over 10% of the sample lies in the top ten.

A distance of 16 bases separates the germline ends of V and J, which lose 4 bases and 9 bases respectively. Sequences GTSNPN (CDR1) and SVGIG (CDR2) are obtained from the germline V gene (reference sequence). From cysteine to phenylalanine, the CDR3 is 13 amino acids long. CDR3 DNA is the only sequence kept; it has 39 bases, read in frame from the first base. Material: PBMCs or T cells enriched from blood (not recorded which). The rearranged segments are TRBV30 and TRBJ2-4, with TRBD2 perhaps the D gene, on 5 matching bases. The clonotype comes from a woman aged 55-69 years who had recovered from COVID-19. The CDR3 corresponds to CAWNFGEWGIQYF. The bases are TGTGCCTGGAATTTCGGGGAGTGGGGCATTCAGTACTTC.